The rows below give T cell receptor beta chains drawn from one sample of a study of control samples from healthy donors and cancer patients. TCRdb's copy holds only in-frame clones and misses some; the assay was immunoSEQ multiplex PCR. Of roughly 150,000 clones listed, around 88% are singletons. Sequenced: blood. These receptors originate from a man younger than 35 in good health. Each CDR3 is given with its conserved first and last residue. A D gene is named only where the DNA matches it firmly. For some rows the clone size is stated as once, few or many, or as a class when expanded; others skip it.

CDR3 protein,CDR3 DNA,V gene,D gene,clone size,J gene
CASQGASYEQYF,TGTGCCAGTCAGGGGGCATCCTACGAGCAGTACTTC,TRBV2,TRBD1,NA,TRBJ2-7
CASSIDRIENTEAFF,TGTGCCAGTAGTATAGATCGCATCGAGAACACTGAAGCTTTCTTT,TRBV19,NA,once,TRBJ1-1
CATSRDWSLGEKLFF,TGTGCCACCAGCAGAGATTGGAGCTTAGGGGAAAAACTGTTTTTT,TRBV15,NA,NA,TRBJ1-4
CASSPPPLAGDTDTQYF,TGTGCCAGCAGTCCCCCACCACTAGCGGGGGACACAGATACGCAGTATTTT,TRBV6-2/TRBV6-3,TRBD2,NA,TRBJ2-3
CASSRQDLTEAFF,TGTGCCAGCAGTCGACAGGACCTCACTGAAGCTTTCTTT,TRBV28,NA,NA,TRBJ1-1
CAWIGIGANVLTF,TGTGCCTGGATAGGGATTGGGGCCAACGTCCTGACTTTC,TRBV30,NA,few,TRBJ2-6
CATRSIREQYF,TGTGCCACAAGGAGTATACGCGAGCAGTACTTC,TRBV5-8,NA,NA,TRBJ2-7
CASSLQDTELFF,TGTGCCAGCAGCTTACAAGACACGGAGCTGTTTTTT,TRBV11-3,NA,once,TRBJ2-2
CASSPPGQGGTEAFF,TGTGCCAGCTCACCCCCGGGACAGGGCGGCACTGAAGCTTTCTTT,TRBV18,TRBD1,NA,TRBJ1-1
CASSLLGGNEKLFF,TGCGCCAGCAGCTTGTTGGGAGGTAATGAAAAACTGTTTTTT,TRBV5-1,NA,NA,TRBJ1-4
CASRGTTRGSYGYTF,TGTGCCAGCAGAGGGACAACCCGAGGGAGCTATGGCTACACCTTC,TRBV6-5,NA,NA,TRBJ1-2
CASSLGGYSNQPQHF,TGTGCCAGCAGCTTGGGGGGATATAGCAATCAGCCCCAGCATTTT,TRBV5-5,NA,few,TRBJ1-5
CASSQEGRGDGYTF,TGTGCCAGCAGCCAAGAGGGTCGGGGAGATGGCTACACCTTC,TRBV4-2,NA,once,TRBJ1-2
CASSWGRSRGAQYF,TGTGCCAGCAGTTGGGGCAGATCTAGAGGGGCCCAGTACTTC,TRBV28,NA,once,TRBJ2-5
CSALSAIGYTF,TGCAGTGCTCTCTCGGCAATCGGCTACACCTTC,TRBV20-1,NA,once,TRBJ1-2
CASRSPGAGIQPQHF,TGTGCCAGCAGGTCACCGGGGGCGGGAATTCAGCCCCAGCATTTT,TRBV28,NA,once,TRBJ1-5
CASSRGDHYEQYF,TGTGCCAGCAGCCGGGGGGACCACTACGAGCAGTACTTC,TRBV3-1/TRBV3-2,NA,NA,TRBJ2-7
CASSFRGLGSYNEQFF,TGTGCCAGCAGTTTTCGAGGGCTCGGATCCTACAATGAGCAGTTCTTC,TRBV27,NA,NA,TRBJ2-1
CASTSGNQPQHF,TGTGCCAGCACTTCAGGGAATCAGCCCCAGCATTTT,TRBV21-1,NA,NA,TRBJ1-5
CASSPRVNSGNTIYF,TGTGCCAGCAGCCCCCGCGTCAACTCTGGAAACACCATATATTTT,TRBV7-2,NA,NA,TRBJ1-3
CASSLWSSSTEAFF,TGTGCCAGCAGCTTATGGTCGTCGAGCACTGAAGCTTTCTTT,TRBV7-3,NA,NA,TRBJ1-1
CASSPTGDTQYF,TGTGCCAGCAGCCCGACAGGGGATACGCAGTATTTT,TRBV3-1/TRBV3-2,TRBD1,NA,TRBJ2-3
CASSSRDRGQGGYTF,TGTGCCAGCAGCTCGAGGGACAGGGGGCAGGGAGGCTACACCTTC,TRBV7-8,TRBD1,NA,TRBJ1-2
CASSYRTGSNEETQYF,TGTGCCAGCAGTTACCGGACAGGTTCCAATGAAGAGACCCAGTACTTC,TRBV27,TRBD1,NA,TRBJ2-5
CASSVGAYSEAFF,TGTGCCAGCAGCGTAGGTGCCTACTCTGAAGCTTTCTTT,TRBV9,NA,NA,TRBJ1-1
CAWSTDSNQPQHF,TGTGCCTGGAGCACGGATAGCAATCAGCCCCAGCATTTT,TRBV30,NA,few,TRBJ1-5
CASSLERYNEQFF,TGTGCCAGCAGCTTAGAACGGTACAATGAGCAGTTCTTC,TRBV7-8,NA,NA,TRBJ2-1
CASSQYSNTGDNYGYTF,TGCGCCAGCAGCCAATACTCCAACACAGGGGATAACTATGGCTACACCTTC,TRBV5-1,TRBD1,NA,TRBJ1-2
CASSVATPDYNEQFF,TGTGCCAGCAGTGTCGCTACACCCGATTACAATGAGCAGTTCTTC,TRBV2,NA,NA,TRBJ2-1